This T cell receptor beta chain was sequenced for a study of CD8+ T cells in alopecia areata. For the study at large: Among treated patients, severity was scored by affected scalp area percentage.

Between the trimmed V and J ends, which lost 0 bases and 3 bases, there was a span of 12 bases. This CDR3 is built from 15 residues. CDR1 is SGDLS and CDR2 is YYNGEE in the germline V gene. General study results and limits: The study found that many expanded lesional clones persisted in scalp and blood during tofacitinib. Higher clonality was seen in lesional scalp than in normal scalp, especially in alopecia totalis/universalis. Both scalp clonality and the expanded CD8+ clones among the top 100 showed a significant decrease with tofacitinib.

Treatment described: oral pan-JAK inhibitor, 5-10 mg twice daily. Remarks on this clone: Antigen: not known.

The authors extracted RNA and reverse transcribed it into cDNA as the sequencing template. Assay: immunoSEQ multiplex PCR; the TCRdb copy retains only in-frame clones and omits some. The sample lists more than 85,000 clones, roughly three fifths occurring once. J is TRBJ1-2 and V is TRBV9, with no clear D. This specimen consisted of CD8+ T cells sorted from blood, obtained at week 4, from a patient treated with tofacitinib. This receptor was identified in a human donor with alopecia areata. CDR3 nucleotide sequence: TGTGCCAGCAGCGTAGTCTTGTCGGATGACTATGGCTACACCTTC. This encodes CASSVVLSDDYGYTF.